These 30 T cell receptor beta chains came from one sample sequenced in a study of graft-versus-host responses after intestinal transplantation. This table comes from immunoSEQ multiplex PCR, and its TCRdb copy is limited to in-frame clones, with some not included. This table has about 120,000 clones, approximately 95% appearing once. These receptors have no identified antigens. Sample: unstimulated CD8+ T cells sorted from spleen or lymph node cells, taken before intestinal transplant. These receptors were taken from a human donor who received an intestinal transplant.

V usage is TRBV7-3 and J usage is TRBJ2-5; 7 bases line up with TRBD2. Per the germline V gene, CDR1 is SGHTA and CDR2 is FQGTGA. With 5 bases clipped from V and 4 bases from J, the junction kept 10 bases outside the gene matches. The CDR3 loop spans 15 amino acids. In DNA, the CDR3 is TGTGCCAGCAGCCCAACGGCGGGAGCAGTAGAGACCCAGTACTTC. This codes for CASSPTAGAVETQYF.

V usage is TRBV5-8 and J usage is TRBJ2-7; either TRBD1 or TRBD2 may fit D (5 bases each). The CDR3 totals 13 residues. Trimming left V 8 bases short and J 1 base short, with 13 bases between. CDR1 SGHTS and CDR2 YDEGEE come from the germline V gene. The CDR3 loop is CASWGRSSYEQYF. The CDR3 nucleotides read TGTGCCAGTTGGGGACGGTCTTCCTACGAGCAGTACTTC.

A word on this clone: Other nucleotide sequences in the sample specify the same CDR3. The chain has TRBV30 and TRBJ1-5, with a tentative D call TRBD1 (6 bases). The CDR3 spans 13 residues. Trimming left V 3 bases short and J 8 bases short, with 14 bases between. The germline V gene encodes CDR1 GTSNPN and CDR2 SVGIG (reference sequence). The CDR3 coding sequence is TGTGCCTGGAGGGGGGAGGGGGGGGAGCCCCAGCATTTT. It translates to CAWRGEGGEPQHF.

The rearrangement joins TRBV7-2 to TRBJ1-5; 8 bases are a match to TRBD1. This CDR3 is built from 17 residues. CDR1 is SGHTA and CDR2 is FQGNSA in the germline V gene. The J segment lost 7 bases and the V segment lost 5 bases, leaving 16 bases of the junction unmatched. For the CDR3, the DNA is TGTGCCAGCAGCCCCGGGACAGGTCTTGTGGCGGACCAGCCCCAGCATTTT. This encodes CASSPGTGLVADQPQHF.

The chain links TRBV28 to TRBJ1-1; 9 positions agree with TRBD1. The CDR3 covers 16 residues. Germline-derived CDR1 and CDR2 are MDHEN and SYDVKM. The trim removed 5 bases at V and 5 bases at J, leaving 12 bases unmatched. The CDR3 spells CASSVTTGGLGTEAFF. CDR3 bases: TGTGCCAGCAGTGTTACTACAGGGGGCCTGGGAACTGAAGCTTTCTTT.

The V and J genes are TRBV27 and TRBJ2-7, with D perhaps assigned TRBD1 or TRBD2 (5 bases each). Trimming pared 8 bases from V and 2 bases from J, leaving 16 bases between. CDR1 MNHEY and CDR2 SMNVEV come from the germline V gene (reference sequence). This CDR3 has 14 residues. CDR3 region: CASGAGTYTYEQYF. Written as DNA, the CDR3 is TGTGCCAGCGGAGCCGGGACCTACACCTACGAGCAGTACTTC.

Concerning this clone itself: The junction differs from germline at one of its ends, possibly a read error. Other DNA sequences in the same sample also yield this CDR3. The chain is built from TRBV11-2 and TRBJ2-1; 12 nucleotides match TRBD2. The CDR3 consists of 16 residues. Germline CDR1 and CDR2: SGHAT and FQNNGV. Here the CDR3 reads CASSFSGLAGYNEQFF. The CDR3 nucleotides are TGCGCCAGCAGCTTCTCCGGACTAGCGGGGTACAATGAGCAGTTCTTC.

The gene calls are TRBV27 and TRBJ1-1; possibly TRBD1 for D (5 bases). V lost 4 bases, J lost 7 bases, and 16 bases lay in between. This CDR3 has 14 residues. Per germline, CDR1 MNHEY and CDR2 SMNVEV (reference sequence). The DNA for the CDR3 is TGTGCCAGCAGTTCCGGGACGGGGGGATTTGAAGCTTTCTTT. Translation: CASSSGTGGFEAFF.

The chain employs TRBV28 and TRBJ1-5; 7 bases map to TRBD1. Trimming at V came to 5 bases and at J to 4 bases, leaving 8 bases not matched to a gene. The CDR3 is made up of 15 amino acids. Germline V gene lookup returns CDR1 MDHEN and CDR2 SYDVKM. The CDR3 DNA reads as TGTGCCAGCAGTGATGACAGGGTTAGTAATCAGCCCCAGCATTTT. Encoded protein: CASSDDRVSNQPQHF.

A note on this clone: One end of the junction fails to match germline, which may point to a read error. The rearrangement links TRBV19 to TRBJ1-4, with TRBD1 identical over 7 bases. The germline CDR1 and CDR2 sequences are LNHDA and SQIVND (reference sequence). This CDR3 is 12 amino acids long. The CDR3 DNA follows: TGTGCCAGTAGTATCTCCCCGGGACAGCAGCTATTT. It is translated as CASSISPGQQLF.

The chain joins TRBV7-3 to TRBJ2-3; D call uncertain. Germline loops: CDR1 SGHTA, CDR2 FQGTGA. Trimming shortened V by 5 bases and J by 0 bases, and 9 bases separated the two germline ends. This CDR3 is 14 amino acids long. CDR3 bases: TGTGCCAGCAGCACTCTCGACAGCACAGATACGCAGTATTTT. It translates to CASSTLDSTDTQYF.

V is TRBV28 and J is TRBJ1-5; 9 positions match TRBD1. The CDR3 loop spans 18 amino acids. The V and J ends lost 1 base and 0 bases, in that order; junction bases with no gene match: 7. The germline V gene has CDR1 MDHEN and CDR2 SYDVKM. In nucleotides, the CDR3 is TGTGCCAGCAGTTTATTGGGACAGGGTTTTTTTAGCAATCAGCCCCAGCATTTT. Translated: CASSLLGQGFFSNQPQHF.

In its sample, this clone was seen a few times. The genes are TRBV25-1 and TRBJ1-2; D is unresolved. The CDR3 sequence is 14 residues long. V was clipped by 4 bases and J by 4 bases, with 13 bases between them. The V gene's germline CDR1 is MGHDK and CDR2 SYGVNS. CDR3 residues: CASSGDGRVYGYTF. In DNA form, the CDR3 reads TGTGCCAGCAGTGGAGATGGGAGGGTCTATGGCTACACCTTC.

This clone was detected only a few times. The chain links TRBV10-3 to TRBJ2-7, with D uncertain. Germline CDR1 is ENHRY and CDR2 is SYGVKD. V dropped 2 bases and J dropped 6 bases, with 8 bases sitting between them. The CDR3 runs to 12 residues. The CDR3, as DNA: TGTGCCATCAGTGAGGATCCTGGCGAGCAGTACTTC. This codes for CAISEDPGEQYF.

The V and J genes are TRBV10-3 and TRBJ1-1; D remains unclear. V was trimmed by 6 bases and J by 1 base, leaving 15 bases between them. This CDR3 has 15 amino acids. Germline loops: CDR1 ENHRY, CDR2 SYGVKD. DNA of the CDR3: TGTGCCATCAGACGGCGCCCCAATGGGAACACTGAAGCTTTCTTT. Amino acids: CAIRRRPNGNTEAFF.

The chain is built from TRBV5-1 and TRBJ2-3; 7 nucleotides align to TRBD2. CDR3 length equals 16 residues. The germline V gene encodes CDR1 SGHRS and CDR2 YFSETQ. After removal of 4 bases from V and 4 bases from J, the junction contained 12 bases not matched to a gene. The CDR3 DNA sequence: TGCGCCAGCAGCAACCACCGGGACTACAGCCCAGATACGCAGTATTTT. It codes for CASSNHRDYSPDTQYF.

This chain links TRBV28 with TRBJ1-2; 9 bases agree with TRBD1. Trimming at V came to 3 bases and at J to 14 bases, leaving 4 bases not matched to a gene. CDR1 is MDHEN and CDR2 is SYDVKM in the germline V gene. The CDR3 spans 11 residues. The CDR3 DNA reads TGTGCCAGCAGTTTGACAGGGGGGTCGACCTTC. Translated: CASSLTGGSTF.

The rearrangement links TRBV19 to TRBJ1-3; a possible D gene is TRBD1 (5 bases). The CDR3 loop spans 14 amino acids. Trimming took off 5 bases at V and 0 bases at J, with 8 bases between the two ends. Germline V CDR1 and CDR2: LNHDA, SQIVND (reference sequence). CDR3 coding DNA: TGTGCCAGTAGTCTGGGGGACTCTGGAAACACCATATATTTT. Translated, it gives CASSLGDSGNTIYF.

Concerning this clone itself: The identical CDR3 is also encoded by other nucleotide sequences in the sample. The chain couples TRBV11-1 to TRBJ1-1; D unresolved. CDR3 size: 14 residues. Germline V CDR1 and CDR2: SGHAT, FQDESV (reference sequence). Trimming left V 1 base short and J 10 bases short, with 16 bases between. The CDR3 DNA is TGTGCCAGCAGCTTAGAAGGGCCCCGGGGAGGAGCTTTCTTT. Its protein is CASSLEGPRGGAFF.

This clone has only one observation. This sequence joins TRBV28 and TRBJ2-7, with D unclear. The CDR3 is 15 amino acids. Per the germline V gene, CDR1 is MDHEN and CDR2 is SYDVKM. Trimming removed 3 bases at V and 6 bases at J, with 18 bases between. CDR3 sequence: CASSFIISNPGEQYF. The CDR3 DNA is TGTGCCAGCAGTTTTATTATCAGTAATCCCGGCGAGCAGTACTTC. Using reference TRBV28 and TRBJ2-7 for the parts outside the CDR3, the full variable domain is DVKVTQSSRYLVKRTGEKVFLECVQDMDHENMFWYRQDPGLGLRLIYFSYDVKMKEKGDIPEGYSVSREKKERFSLILESASTNQTSMYLCASSFIISNPGEQYFGPGTRLTVT.

CDR3 residues: CATSRAETAPYEQYF. The DNA of the CDR3 is TGTGCCACCAGCAGAGCTGAGACAGCGCCTTACGAGCAGTACTTC. V usage is TRBV15 and J usage is TRBJ2-7, with D perhaps TRBD1 (5 bases). The CDR3 has 15 residues. Trimming shortened V by 1 base and J by 4 bases, and 14 bases separated the two germline ends. Germline lookup yields CDR1 LNHNV and CDR2 YYDKDF (reference sequence).

The V and J genes are TRBV28 and TRBJ2-7; perhaps TRBD1 as D (5 bases). The CDR3 has 14 amino acids. V was pared by 7 bases and J by 6 bases, with 19 bases between. Germline-derived CDR1 and CDR2 are MDHEN and SYDVKM. Here the CDR3 DNA reads TGTGCCAGCACAGTAGTCAGGGTTAGGTCCGAGCAGTACTTC. Translation gives CASTVVRVRSEQYF.

The J gene is TRBJ2-7, the V gene TRBV7-9, with a possible D match to TRBD1 (5 bases). The CDR3 has 17 amino acids. From germline, CDR1 is SEHNR and CDR2 FQNEAQ (reference sequence). The V and J ends lost 5 bases and 4 bases respectively, with 24 bases between them. The CDR3 here is CASSVGLGPGRTYEQYF. DNA of the CDR3: TGTGCCAGCAGCGTAGGATTAGGACCTGGACGGACATACGAGCAGTACTTC.

V gene TRBV13 combines with J gene TRBJ2-2, with unresolved D. Germline CDR1 is PRHDT and CDR2 is FYEKMQ (reference sequence). This CDR3 comprises 12 residues. The germline V and J ends were trimmed by 5 bases and 3 bases, with 4 bases remaining between them. The CDR3 reads CASSPYTGELFF. CDR3 nucleotide sequence: TGTGCCAGCAGCCCGTACACCGGGGAGCTGTTTTTT.

The chain uses TRBV6-5 and TRBJ2-2; D might be TRBD1 (6 bases). Germline V gene data show CDR1 as MNHEY and CDR2 as SVGAGI. The V end lost 0 bases, the J end lost 6 bases, and 11 bases lay between the germline ends. CDR3 size: 15 residues. In nucleotides, the CDR3 is TGTGCCAGCAGTTACTCGAGGGCAGGGGCCGGGGAGCTGTTTTTT. Protein sequence: CASSYSRAGAGELFF.

The chain uses TRBV7-2 and TRBJ2-5; TRBD1 matches at 8 bases. The end of the DNA aligns better with TRBJ2-7, so the J call may be wrong. CDR3 length: 16 residues. Germline CDR1 reads SGHTA; CDR2 reads FQGNSA. CDR3 amino acids: CASSLYPGQGHYEQYF. CDR3 DNA: TGTGCCAGCAGCTTGTACCCCGGACAGGGACACTACGAGCAGTACTTC.

V and J are TRBV11-3 and TRBJ1-2; a possible D gene is TRBD1 (5 bases). Germline lookup yields CDR1 SGHNT and CDR2 YENEEA. This CDR3 is built from 19 residues. Deletions cut 1 base from V and 0 bases from J, with 21 bases between. The CDR3 sequence: CASSLVYVQGEEANYGYTF. DNA of the CDR3: TGTGCCAGCAGCTTAGTTTATGTCCAGGGTGAAGAAGCTAACTATGGCTACACCTTC. Supplemented by reference TRBV11-3 and TRBJ1-2, the full variable domain reads EAGVVQSPRYKIIEKKQPVAFWCNPISGHNTLYWYLQNLGQGPELLIRYENEEAVDDSQLPKDRFSAERLKGVDSTLKIQPAELGDSAVYLCASSLVYVQGEEANYGYTFGSGTRLTVV.

The chain couples TRBV2 to TRBJ1-1; D gene ambiguous. Germline assignment: CDR1 SNHLY and CDR2 FYNNEI. The V end lost 4 bases, the J end lost 11 bases, and 8 bases lay between the germline ends. The CDR3 spans 10 residues. The CDR3 DNA reads as TGTGCCAGCAGTGCTCCGGGGGCTTTCTTT. Protein: CASSAPGAFF. The full variable domain, its missing parts supplied by reference TRBV2 and TRBJ1-1, is EPEVTQTPSHQVTQMGQEVILRCVPISNHLYFYWYRQILGQKVEFLVSFYNNEISEKSEIFDDQFSVERPDGSNFTLKIRSTKLEDSAMYFCASSAPGAFFGQGTRLTVV.

CDR3 in DNA: TGTGCCAGCGGACCCTATTACAATGAGCAGTTCTTC. This codes for CASGPYYNEQFF. This sequence joins TRBV7-9 and TRBJ2-1, with D hard to call. CDR3 length: 12 amino acids. Trimming pared 8 bases from V and 4 bases from J, leaving 9 bases between. Germline lookup yields CDR1 SEHNR and CDR2 FQNEAQ (reference sequence).

This chain links TRBV6-1 with TRBJ2-7; tentative D call: TRBD1 (5 bases). Germline CDR1 MNHNS, CDR2 SASEGT. This CDR3 is 15 amino acids long. V lost 3 bases and J lost 0, with 12 bases in between. CDR3 DNA: TGTGCCAGCAGTGACCCCCAGGGCACCTCCTACGAGCAGTACTTC. Protein product: CASSDPQGTSYEQYF.